The clone carrying this T cell receptor beta chain was picked up one time. Its antigen is undetermined. Germline lookup yields CDR1 SGDLS and CDR2 YYNGEE. The CDR3 covers 15 residues. Trimming cost V 2 bases and J 4 bases; bases outside gene matches: 6. The sample belongs to a study of spatial heterogeneity in lung cancer. Study-level information: The library had UMIs, and each TCR and UMI pair averaged more than ten raw reads.

Study-wide results and limits: The study found that expanded intratumoral alpha and beta TCR counts tracked tumor mutation counts. Coverage estimated for tumor T cells reached approximately 7% for alpha chains and under 15% for beta chains.

Time point: sample taken at primary tumor resection. Each TCR cDNA molecule bore a unique molecular identifier. TCRdb itself ran the 5' RACE reads through MiXCR, one entry per CDR3 protein. The sample has approximately 5,200 distinct CDR3 sequences; 7.5% to 10% are singletons. The chain couples TRBV9 to TRBJ1-2; 9 bases fit TRBD1. The clonotype comes from a female donor with early-stage non-small cell lung cancer. This specimen was lung tumor tissue, taken at surgery. The CDR3 nucleotides read TGTGCCAGCAGCGTGAAGACAGGGGGTAGCTATGGCTACACCTTC. It translates to CASSVKTGGSYGYTF.